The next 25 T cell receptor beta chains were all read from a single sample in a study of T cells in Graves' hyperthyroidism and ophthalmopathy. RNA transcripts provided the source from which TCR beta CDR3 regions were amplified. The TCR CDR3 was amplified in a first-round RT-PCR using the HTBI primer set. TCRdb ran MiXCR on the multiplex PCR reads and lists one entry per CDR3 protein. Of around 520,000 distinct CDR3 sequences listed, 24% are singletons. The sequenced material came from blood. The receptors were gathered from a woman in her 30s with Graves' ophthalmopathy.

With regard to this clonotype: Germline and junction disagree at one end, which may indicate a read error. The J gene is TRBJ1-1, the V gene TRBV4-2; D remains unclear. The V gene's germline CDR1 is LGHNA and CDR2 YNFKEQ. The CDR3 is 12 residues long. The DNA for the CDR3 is TGTGCCAGCAGCCAAGAGACCCGGACGATACGATTT. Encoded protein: CASSQETRTIRF.

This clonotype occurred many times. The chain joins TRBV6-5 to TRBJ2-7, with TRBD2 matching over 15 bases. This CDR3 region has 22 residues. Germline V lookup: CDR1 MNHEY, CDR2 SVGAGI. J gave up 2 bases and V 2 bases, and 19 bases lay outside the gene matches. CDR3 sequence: CASSYAILPGLAGGGGAYEQYF. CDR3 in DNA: TGTGCCAGCAGTTACGCGATCCTACCGGGACTAGCGGGGGGTGGTGGTGCCTACGAGCAGTACTTC.

CDR3 protein: CASSTDGNTGELFF. The DNA for the CDR3 is TGTGCCAGTAGTACGGACGGGAACACCGGGGAGCTGTTTTTT. The rearrangement joins TRBV19 to TRBJ2-2; D not certain. The V gene lost 4 bases and the J gene lost 1 base, with 7 bases spanning the gap. Per the germline V gene, CDR1 is LNHDA and CDR2 is SQIVND (reference sequence). The CDR3 is made up of 14 amino acids.

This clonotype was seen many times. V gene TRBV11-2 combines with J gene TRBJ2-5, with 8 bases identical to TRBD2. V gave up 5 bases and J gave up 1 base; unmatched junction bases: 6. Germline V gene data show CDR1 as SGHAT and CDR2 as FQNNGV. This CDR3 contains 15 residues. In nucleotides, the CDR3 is TGTGCCAGCAGCCCAACTAGCGGAAGCCAAGAGACCCAGTACTTC. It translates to CASSPTSGSQETQYF. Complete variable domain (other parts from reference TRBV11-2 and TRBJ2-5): EAGVAQSPRYKIIEKRQSVAFWCNPISGHATLYWYQQILGQGPKLLIQFQNNGVVDDSQLPKDRFSAERLKGVDSTLKIQPAKLEDSAVYLCASSPTSGSQETQYFGPGTRLLVL.

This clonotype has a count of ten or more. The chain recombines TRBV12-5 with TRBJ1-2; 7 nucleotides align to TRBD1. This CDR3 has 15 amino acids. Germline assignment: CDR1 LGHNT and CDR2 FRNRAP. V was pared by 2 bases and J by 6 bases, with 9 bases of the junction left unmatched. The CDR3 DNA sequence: TGTGCTAGTGGTTTGAGCCTGACAGGGAGTCATGGCTACACCTTC. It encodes CASGLSLTGSHGYTF.

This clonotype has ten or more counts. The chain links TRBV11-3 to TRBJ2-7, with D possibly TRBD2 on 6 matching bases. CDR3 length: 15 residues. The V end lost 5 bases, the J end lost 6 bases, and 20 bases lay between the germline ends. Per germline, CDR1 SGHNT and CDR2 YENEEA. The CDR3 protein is CASSAWDSPQSEQYF. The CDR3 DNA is TGTGCCAGCAGCGCCTGGGACTCCCCTCAATCCGAGCAGTACTTC.

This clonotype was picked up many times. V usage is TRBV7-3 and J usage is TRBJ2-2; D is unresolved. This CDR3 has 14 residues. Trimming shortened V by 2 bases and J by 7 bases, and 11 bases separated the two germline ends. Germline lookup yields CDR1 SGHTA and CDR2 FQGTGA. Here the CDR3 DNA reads TGTGCCAGCAGCTTATCCGCAGTAGTCGGGGAGCTGTTTTTT. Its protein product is CASSLSAVVGELFF.

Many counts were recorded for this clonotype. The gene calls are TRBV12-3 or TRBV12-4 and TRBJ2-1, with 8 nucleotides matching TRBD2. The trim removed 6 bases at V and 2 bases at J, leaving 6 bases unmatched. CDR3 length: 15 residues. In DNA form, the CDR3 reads TGTGCCAGCAGACTAGCGGAGTCCACCTACAATGAGCAGTTCTTC. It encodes CASRLAESTYNEQFF.

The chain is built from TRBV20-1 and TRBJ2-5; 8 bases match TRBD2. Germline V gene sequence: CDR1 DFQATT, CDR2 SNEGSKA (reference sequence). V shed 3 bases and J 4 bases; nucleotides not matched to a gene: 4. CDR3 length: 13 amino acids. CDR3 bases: TGCAGTGCTAGCGGCGGGGGGCGAGAGACCCAGTACTTC. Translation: CSASGGGRETQYF.

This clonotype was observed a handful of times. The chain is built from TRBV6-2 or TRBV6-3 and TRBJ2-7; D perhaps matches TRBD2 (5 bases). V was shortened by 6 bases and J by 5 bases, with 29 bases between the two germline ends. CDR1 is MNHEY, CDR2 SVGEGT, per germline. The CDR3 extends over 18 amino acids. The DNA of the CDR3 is TGTGCCAGCAGGCGGGCCTGGGCCGGGCCGCTTACGGTCCACGAGCAGTACTTC. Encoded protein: CASRRAWAGPLTVHEQYF.

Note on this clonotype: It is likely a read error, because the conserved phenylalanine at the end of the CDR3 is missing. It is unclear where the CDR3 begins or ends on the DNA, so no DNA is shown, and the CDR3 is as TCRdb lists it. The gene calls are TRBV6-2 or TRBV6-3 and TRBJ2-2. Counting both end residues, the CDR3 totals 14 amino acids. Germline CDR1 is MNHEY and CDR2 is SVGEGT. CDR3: CASSYVQFTGELCL.

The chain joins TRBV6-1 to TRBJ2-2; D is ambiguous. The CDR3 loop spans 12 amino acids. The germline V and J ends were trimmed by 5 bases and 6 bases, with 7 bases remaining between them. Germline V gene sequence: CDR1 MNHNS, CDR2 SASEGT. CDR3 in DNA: TGTGCCAGCAGTCGGAGAGCCGGGGAGCTGTTTTTT. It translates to CASSRRAGELFF.

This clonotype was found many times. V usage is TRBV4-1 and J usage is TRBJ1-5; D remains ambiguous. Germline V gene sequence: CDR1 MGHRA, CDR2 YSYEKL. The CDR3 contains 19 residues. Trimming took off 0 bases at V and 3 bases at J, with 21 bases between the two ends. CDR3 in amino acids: CASSQELMTSPLNNQPQHF. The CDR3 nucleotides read TGCGCCAGCAGCCAAGAACTTATGACATCACCTTTGAACAATCAGCCCCAGCATTTT.

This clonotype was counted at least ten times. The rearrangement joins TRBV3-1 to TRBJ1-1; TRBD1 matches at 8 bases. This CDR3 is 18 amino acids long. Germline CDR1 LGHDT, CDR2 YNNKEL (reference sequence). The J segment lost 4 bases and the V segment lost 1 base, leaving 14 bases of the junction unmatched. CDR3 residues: CASSQVEVTGDPLTEAFF. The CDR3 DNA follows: TGTGCCAGCAGCCAAGTAGAGGTGACAGGGGATCCCCTCACTGAAGCTTTCTTT. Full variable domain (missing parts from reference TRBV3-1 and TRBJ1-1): DTAVSQTPKYLVTQMGNDKSIKCEQNLGHDTMYWYKQDSKKFLKIMFSYNNKELIINETVPNRFSPKSPDKAHLNLHINSLELGDSAVYFCASSQVEVTGDPLTEAFFGQGTRLTVV.

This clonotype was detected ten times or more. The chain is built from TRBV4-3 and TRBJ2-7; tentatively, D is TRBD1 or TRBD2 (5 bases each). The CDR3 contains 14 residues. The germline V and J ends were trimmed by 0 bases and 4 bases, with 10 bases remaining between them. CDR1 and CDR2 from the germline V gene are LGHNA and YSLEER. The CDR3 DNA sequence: TGCGCCAGCAGCCAAGAGAGGGGCAGGTACGAGCAGTACTTC. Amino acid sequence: CASSQERGRYEQYF.

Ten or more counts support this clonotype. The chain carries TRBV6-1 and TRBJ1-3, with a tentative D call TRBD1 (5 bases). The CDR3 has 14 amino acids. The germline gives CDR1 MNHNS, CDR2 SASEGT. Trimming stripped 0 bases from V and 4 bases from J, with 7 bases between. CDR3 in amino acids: CASSEARGGNTIYF. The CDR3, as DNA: TGTGCCAGCAGTGAAGCTCGGGGCGGAAACACCATATATTTT.

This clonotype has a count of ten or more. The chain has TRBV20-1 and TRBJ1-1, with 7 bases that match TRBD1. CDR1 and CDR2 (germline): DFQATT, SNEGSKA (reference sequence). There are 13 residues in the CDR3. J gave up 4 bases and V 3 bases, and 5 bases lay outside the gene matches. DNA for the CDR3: TGCAGTGCTAGCCAGGGGGTGTTCACTGAAGCTTTCTTT. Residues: CSASQGVFTEAFF.

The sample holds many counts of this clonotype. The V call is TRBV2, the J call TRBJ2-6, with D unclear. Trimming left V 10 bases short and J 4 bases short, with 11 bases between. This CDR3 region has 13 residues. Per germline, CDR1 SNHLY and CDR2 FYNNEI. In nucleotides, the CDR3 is TGTGCCACCCTCGAGTCAGGGGCCAACGTCCTGACTTTC. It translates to CATLESGANVLTF.

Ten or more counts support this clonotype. DNA for the CDR3: TGTGCCAGCAGCCAAAAGGGAGGCCCCTACGAGCAGTACTTC. This translates into CASSQKGGPYEQYF. The chain joins TRBV7-2 to TRBJ2-7; a possible D gene is TRBD2 (6 bases). The CDR3 spans 14 residues. CDR1 and CDR2 from the germline V gene are SGHTA and FQGNSA. Trimming removed 5 bases from V and 2 bases from J, with 13 bases in between.

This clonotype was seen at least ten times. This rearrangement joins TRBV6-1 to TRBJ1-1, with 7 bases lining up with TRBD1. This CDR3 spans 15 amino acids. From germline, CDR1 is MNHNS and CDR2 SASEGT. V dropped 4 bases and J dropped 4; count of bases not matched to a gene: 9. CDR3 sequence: CASSGRQGSGTEAFF. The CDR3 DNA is TGTGCCAGCAGTGGCCGACAGGGATCGGGCACTGAAGCTTTCTTT.

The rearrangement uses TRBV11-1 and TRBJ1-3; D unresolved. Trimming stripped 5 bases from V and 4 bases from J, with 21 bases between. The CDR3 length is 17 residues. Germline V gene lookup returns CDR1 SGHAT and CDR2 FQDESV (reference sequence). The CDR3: CASSRPGQTNVGNTIYF. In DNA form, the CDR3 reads TGTGCCAGCAGCCGCCCGGGTCAGACAAACGTGGGAAACACCATATATTTT.

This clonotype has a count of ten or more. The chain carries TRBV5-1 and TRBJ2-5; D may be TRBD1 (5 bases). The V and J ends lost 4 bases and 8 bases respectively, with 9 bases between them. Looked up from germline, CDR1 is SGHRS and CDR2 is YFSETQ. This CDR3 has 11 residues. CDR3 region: CASSQQGTQYF. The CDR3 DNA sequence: TGCGCCAGCAGCCAGCAGGGAACCCAGTACTTC.

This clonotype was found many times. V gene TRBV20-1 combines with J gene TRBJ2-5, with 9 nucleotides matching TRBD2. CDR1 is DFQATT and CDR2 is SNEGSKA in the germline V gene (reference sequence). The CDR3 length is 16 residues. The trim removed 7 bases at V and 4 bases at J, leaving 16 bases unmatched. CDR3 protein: CSGQRGAGGRGETQYF. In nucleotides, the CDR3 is TGCAGTGGTCAGCGAGGGGCGGGGGGGCGCGGAGAGACCCAGTACTTC.

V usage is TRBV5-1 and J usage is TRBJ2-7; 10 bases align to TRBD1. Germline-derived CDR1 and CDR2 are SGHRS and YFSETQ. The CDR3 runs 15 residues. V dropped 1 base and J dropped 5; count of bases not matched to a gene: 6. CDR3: CASSLSWTGGDEQYF. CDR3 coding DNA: TGCGCCAGCAGCTTGTCGTGGACAGGGGGGGACGAGCAGTACTTC.

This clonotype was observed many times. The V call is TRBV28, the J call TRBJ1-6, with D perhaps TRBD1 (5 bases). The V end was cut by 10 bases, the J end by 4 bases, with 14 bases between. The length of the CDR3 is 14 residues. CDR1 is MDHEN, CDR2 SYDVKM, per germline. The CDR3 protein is CATKGKPYNSPLHF. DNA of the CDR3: TGTGCCACCAAGGGGAAGCCATATAATTCACCCCTCCACTTT.